These 22 T cell receptor beta chains were sequenced from one sample in a study of blood T cell repertoires in COVID-19. TCRdb's table, derived via immunoSEQ multiplex PCR, lists solely in-frame clones and lacks some. Here the sample spans approximately 94,000 clones, around 88% being singletons. The sample was peripheral blood. These TCRs come from a human donor in a cohort sampled during active COVID-19.

V usage is TRBV3-1 (or the pseudogene TRBV3-2) and J usage is TRBJ2-4; the match to TRBD2 covers 8 bases. The V gene's germline CDR1 is LGHDT and CDR2 YNNKEL (reference sequence). The CDR3 spans 16 residues. The trim removed 1 base at V and 1 base at J, leaving 3 bases unmatched. CDR3 sequence (DNA): TGTGCCAGCAGCCAAGTAGGCGGGGGGGCCAAAAACATTCAGTACTTC. Residues: CASSQVGGGAKNIQYF.

The genes are TRBV5-1 and TRBJ2-5; 10 bases fit TRBD1. The CDR3 is 16 residues long. V lost 0 bases, J lost 9 bases, and 11 bases stayed unmatched. Germline loops: CDR1 SGHRS, CDR2 YFSETQ. In DNA, the CDR3 is TGCGCCAGCAGCTTGGACGCGACAGGGGGCGCGAACGCCCAGTACTTC. Translated, it gives CASSLDATGGANAQYF.

This chain connects TRBV10-3 to TRBJ2-7, with D tentatively TRBD2 (7 bases). The germline V gene encodes CDR1 ENHRY and CDR2 SYGVKD. Deletions cut 0 bases from V and 0 bases from J, with 12 bases between. The length of the CDR3 is 16 residues. The CDR3 loop is CAISESRGGASYEQYF. CDR3 sequence (DNA): TGTGCCATCAGTGAGTCGAGAGGGGGGGCCTCCTACGAGCAGTACTTC.

V gene TRBV6-6 combines with J gene TRBJ1-1, with 8 bases lining up with TRBD1. The trim removed 6 bases at V and 3 bases at J, leaving 21 bases unmatched. CDR1 is MNHNY and CDR2 is SVGAGI in the germline V gene (reference sequence). The CDR3 runs to 19 residues. CDR3 protein: CASSRPTTGTGIMDTEAFF. CDR3 nucleotides: TGTGCCAGCAGCCGACCAACCACCGGGACAGGTATCATGGACACTGAAGCTTTCTTT.

The table lists this clone with a count of one. The V and J genes are TRBV9 and TRBJ2-3; D is ambiguous. This CDR3 contains 12 residues. The germline V gene has CDR1 SGDLS and CDR2 YYNGEE. The V and J ends lost 3 bases and 7 bases respectively, with 9 bases between them. DNA for the CDR3: TGTGCCAGCAGCGAGCCCTCGTATACGCAGTATTTT. Protein sequence: CASSEPSYTQYF.

The count of this clone is one. The chain couples TRBV19 to TRBJ1-5, with no clear D. This CDR3 spans 17 amino acids. The V end lost 7 bases, the J end lost 2 bases, and 21 bases lay between the germline ends. The germline V gene encodes CDR1 LNHDA and CDR2 SQIVND (reference sequence). The CDR3 DNA follows: TGTGCCAGTAACCGCCCAACTAACACCCGTGGCAATCAGCCCCAGCATTTT. This encodes CASNRPTNTRGNQPQHF.

This rearrangement joins TRBV27 to TRBJ2-2, with a possible D match to TRBD1 (5 bases). The CDR3 has 15 residues. Germline CDR1 reads MNHEY; CDR2 reads SMNVEV (reference sequence). The germline V and J ends were trimmed by 7 bases and 1 base, with 13 bases remaining between them. This CDR3 is CASTSAGRNTGELFF. The CDR3 nucleotides are TGTGCCAGCACGTCCGCAGGGCGGAACACCGGGGAGCTGTTTTTT.

The chain recombines TRBV24-1 with TRBJ1-5; no definite D call. The CDR3 spans 12 residues. The germline CDR1 and CDR2 sequences are KGHDR and SFDVKD. V was clipped by 9 bases and J by 2 bases, with 7 bases between them. As DNA, the CDR3 is TGTGCCACCTCGCGGGGCAATCAGCCCCAGCATTTT. This translates into CATSRGNQPQHF.

The gene calls are TRBV28 and TRBJ1-6, with 8 bases identical to TRBD1. CDR3 length: 15 residues. Germline-derived CDR1 and CDR2 are MDHEN and SYDVKM. Trimming took 4 bases from V and 6 from J; bases not matched to a gene: 5. This chain's CDR3 is CASSSPGGSNSPLHF. The CDR3 DNA reads TGTGCCAGCAGTTCTCCAGGGGGCAGTAATTCACCCCTCCACTTT. Variable domain in full (rest from reference TRBV28 and TRBJ1-6): DVKVTQSSRYLVKRTGEKVFLECVQDMDHENMFWYRQDPGLGLRLIYFSYDVKMKEKGDIPEGYSVSREKKERFSLILESASTNQTSMYLCASSSPGGSNSPLHFGNGTRLTVT.

The V call is TRBV5-8, the J call TRBJ2-6, with 7 bases that match TRBD1. V shed 3 bases and J 2 bases; nucleotides not matched to a gene: 11. The CDR3 is 18 residues long. CDR1 is SGHTS and CDR2 is YDEGEE in the germline V gene. CDR3 bases: TGTGCCAGCAGCTGGTTAGGACAGGCCACTGCTGGGGCCAACGTCCTGACTTTC. This gives the protein CASSWLGQATAGANVLTF.

This chain uses TRBV29-1 with TRBJ2-5; D may be TRBD2 (5 bases). Looked up from germline, CDR1 is SQVTM and CDR2 is ANQGSEA. V was pared by 4 bases and J by 2 bases, with 8 bases between. CDR3 length equals 12 residues. DNA of the CDR3: TGCAGCGTTGCGACGGGGCAAGAGACCCAGTACTTC. The encoded protein is CSVATGQETQYF.

This sequence joins TRBV19 and TRBJ2-3, with a weak D call TRBD2 (6 bases). CDR3 length equals 15 residues. V lost 3 bases and J 5 bases, leaving 15 bases between the germline ends. Germline V lookup: CDR1 LNHDA, CDR2 SQIVND (reference sequence). CDR3 DNA: TGTGCCAGTAGTATTAACACGGGAGCCGTAGATACGCAGTATTTT. It translates to CASSINTGAVDTQYF.

The rearrangement links TRBV11-3 to TRBJ2-1; TRBD1 might be the D (5 bases). Germline CDR1 is SGHNT and CDR2 is YENEEA. The CDR3 spans 17 residues. V was clipped by 0 bases and J by 3 bases, with 15 bases between them. CDR3 bases: TGTGCCAGCAGCTTAGATCATAACAGGCTCTACTACAATGAGCAGTTCTTC. This encodes CASSLDHNRLYYNEQFF.

The chain recombines TRBV5-1 with TRBJ2-7, with 8 bases identical to TRBD2. V shed 2 bases, J shed 3 bases, and the junction held 4 bases outside the gene matches. Per the germline V gene, CDR1 is SGHRS and CDR2 is YFSETQ. The CDR3 has 14 amino acids. The CDR3 is CASSFREGSYEQYF. In nucleotides, the CDR3 is TGCGCCAGCAGCTTCCGGGAGGGAAGCTACGAGCAGTACTTC.

This chain links TRBV10-3 with TRBJ2-4, with 8 positions matching TRBD2. V was pared by 8 bases and J by 4 bases, with 1 base of the junction left unmatched. The CDR3 is 12 residues long. Per germline, CDR1 ENHRY and CDR2 SYGVKD. The CDR3 protein is CAISSGKNIQYF. In nucleotides, the CDR3 is TGTGCCATCTCTAGCGGGAAAAACATTCAGTACTTC.

The chain combines TRBV28 with TRBJ2-7; TRBD2 might be the D (5 bases). The CDR3 runs 14 residues. Germline V gene sequence: CDR1 MDHEN, CDR2 SYDVKM. V lost 3 bases, J lost 2 bases, and 11 bases lay in between. Here the CDR3 reads CASSFSAGTYEQYF. CDR3 sequence (DNA): TGTGCCAGCAGTTTTTCTGCCGGGACCTACGAGCAGTACTTC.

This chain links TRBV30 with TRBJ2-5; TRBD1 aligns across 8 bases. Germline-derived CDR1 and CDR2 are GTSNPN and SVGIG (reference sequence). V trimming: 0 bases; J trimming: 5 bases; junction bases outside the gene matches: 8. The CDR3 has 15 amino acids. The CDR3 DNA follows: TGTGCCTGGAGTGTAATCAGGGGGCTTGAGGAGACCCAGTACTTC. Translated: CAWSVIRGLEETQYF.

This chain links TRBV7-3 with TRBJ2-3, with 8 bases fitting TRBD1. The germline gives CDR1 SGHTA, CDR2 FQGTGA. The length of the CDR3 is 13 residues. Trimming at V came to 3 bases and at J to 7 bases, leaving 3 bases not matched to a gene. The CDR3 loop is CASSLNRGNTQYF. In DNA form, the CDR3 reads TGTGCCAGCAGCTTGAACAGGGGGAATACGCAGTATTTT.

The V and J genes are TRBV5-1 and TRBJ1-2, with D maybe TRBD1 (6 bases). Germline loops: CDR1 SGHRS, CDR2 YFSETQ. The V end was cut by 5 bases, the J end by 2 bases, with 10 bases between. This CDR3 region has 13 residues. The CDR3 spells CASRTGINYGYTF. CDR3 DNA sequence: TGCGCCAGCAGAACAGGGATCAACTATGGCTACACCTTC.

The chain uses TRBV6-6 and TRBJ1-6; 7 nucleotides agree with TRBD1. Germline V CDR1 and CDR2: MNHNY, SVGAGI (reference sequence). This CDR3 has 17 residues. Trimming cost V 6 bases and J 4 bases; bases outside gene matches: 12. The CDR3 nucleotides are TGTGCCAGCAGCCGACCTCCAGGACAGGCTTATAATTCACCCCTCCACTTT. It translates to CASSRPPGQAYNSPLHF.

The chain couples TRBV29-1 to TRBJ2-3, with 7 bases matching TRBD1. CDR1 and CDR2 from the germline V gene are SQVTM and ANQGSEA. The ends lost 4 bases at V and 10 bases at J; junction bases unmatched: 8. The CDR3 length is 12 residues. The CDR3 is CSVGATGPAQYF. In nucleotides, the CDR3 is TGCAGCGTTGGAGCGACAGGGCCGGCGCAGTATTTT.

V usage is TRBV28 and J usage is TRBJ2-7; a possible D gene is TRBD1 (6 bases). Trimming cost V 7 bases and J 3 bases, with 10 bases left between them. Germline V lookup: CDR1 MDHEN, CDR2 SYDVKM. The CDR3 totals 12 residues. CDR3 DNA: TGTGCCAGCAAAGGACAGATCTACGAGCAGTACTTC. Translated: CASKGQIYEQYF.